The 15 T cell receptor beta chains presented below share a single source sample, sequenced in a study of shared clonotypes between healthy human individuals. Sequencing used immunoSEQ multiplex PCR; TCRdb keeps in-frame clones, though not all of them. The sample lists over 1.5 million clones; under 99% were seen once. Sequenced material: naive CD4+ T cells sorted from blood. Specified subset: CD45RA+ positively selected. The receptor source for this set is a man aged 30 to 45 in good health.

V gene TRBV7-3 combines with J gene TRBJ2-1; 15 bases align to TRBD2. Germline trimming cut 1 base from V and 6 bases from J; bases unmatched to any gene: 10. CDR1 is SGHTA, CDR2 FQGTGA, per germline. The CDR3 has 19 residues. CDR3 region: CASSLIPRTSGRAFNEQFF. The CDR3 DNA is TGTGCCAGCAGCTTAATACCCCGGACTAGCGGGAGGGCCTTCAATGAGCAGTTCTTC.

This chain links TRBV7-6 with TRBJ2-1; 8 bases are shared with TRBD2. The length of the CDR3 is 18 residues. The V segment lost 10 bases and the J segment 0 bases; nucleotides outside the gene matches: 17. Germline CDR1 is SGHVS and CDR2 is FNYEAQ. In DNA, the CDR3 is TGTGCCACACAGGGATCCACTAGCGGAAGGAGCTCCTACAATGAGCAGTTCTTC. Translated: CATQGSTSGRSSYNEQFF.

The rearrangement joins TRBV27 to TRBJ1-3; TRBD1 might be the D (6 bases). CDR3 length: 14 residues. Germline V gene sequence: CDR1 MNHEY, CDR2 SMNVEV (reference sequence). V was cut by 4 bases and J by 1 base, with 8 bases left in between. The DNA for the CDR3 is TGTGCCAGCAGTTGGACAGCGTCTGGAAACACCATATATTTT. Translated, it gives CASSWTASGNTIYF.

This rearrangement joins TRBV6-5 to TRBJ1-5; D not certain. The CDR3 spans 13 residues. CDR1 is MNHEY, CDR2 SVGAGI, per germline. The germline V and J ends were trimmed by 5 bases and 7 bases, with 12 bases remaining between them. The chain's CDR3 is CASSHNTQQPQHF. CDR3 nucleotides: TGTGCCAGCAGTCACAATACGCAGCAGCCCCAGCATTTT.

This clone was recorded only once. V is TRBV6-5 and J is TRBJ2-5; 8 bases map to TRBD1. The CDR3 is 15 amino acids. The junction had 5 bases not matched to a gene; V was cut back by 3 bases and J by 2 bases. CDR1 MNHEY and CDR2 SVGAGI come from the germline V gene. The DNA for the CDR3 is TGTGCCAGCAGTTATAGGACAGGGCGGCAAGAGACCCAGTACTTC. Protein: CASSYRTGRQETQYF.

V is TRBV19 and J is TRBJ1-5; D is unclear. Germline V lookup: CDR1 LNHDA, CDR2 SQIVND (reference sequence). This CDR3 is 17 amino acids long. V gave up 1 base and J gave up 2 bases, with 15 bases separating them. The CDR3 nucleotides are TGTGCCAGTAGTATAGTTTCTCGGGTAGGCCGCAATCAGCCCCAGCATTTT. Its translation is CASSIVSRVGRNQPQHF.

The DNA of the CDR3 is TGTGCCAGCTCCAAAGCCAACACCGGGGAGCTGTTTTTT. Encoded protein: CASSKANTGELFF. The V gene is TRBV18, the J gene TRBJ2-2; no definite D call. CDR3 length equals 13 residues. The germline V gene encodes CDR1 KGHSH and CDR2 LQKENI. The V end was cut by 6 bases, the J end by 2 bases, with 7 bases between. The variable domain in full, with the rest retrieved from reference TRBV18 and TRBJ2-2, is NAGVMQNPRHLVRRRGQEARLRCSPMKGHSHVYWYRQLPEEGLKFMVYLQKENIIDESGMPKERFSAEFPKEGPSILRIQQVVRGDSAAYFCASSKANTGELFFGEGSRLTVL.

This clone was seen a single time. V gene TRBV4-2 combines with J gene TRBJ2-1; D not certain. There are 18 residues in the CDR3. Trimming cost V 0 bases and J 0 bases, with 15 bases left between them. Germline-derived CDR1 and CDR2 are LGHNA and YNFKEQ. DNA of the CDR3: TGTGCCAGCAGCCAAGATTCTCAACTCCAGAGCTCCTACAATGAGCAGTTCTTC. Protein sequence: CASSQDSQLQSSYNEQFF.

This chain uses TRBV9 with TRBJ2-1, with 8 bases aligning to TRBD2. The V segment lost 0 bases and the J segment 10 bases; nucleotides outside the gene matches: 12. The CDR3 covers 16 residues. CDR1 SGDLS and CDR2 YYNGEE come from the germline V gene. For the CDR3, the DNA is TGTGCCAGCAGCGTAGGTGCCGGGACTAGAGACACGGAGCAGTTCTTC. Translated, it gives CASSVGAGTRDTEQFF.

Only one count was recorded for this clone. CDR3 loop: CSVEPRVGYTF. CDR3 coding DNA: TGCAGCGTTGAACCTCGGGTTGGCTACACCTTC. V is TRBV29-1 and J is TRBJ1-2, with D unclear. The CDR3 is made up of 11 amino acids. Trimming pared 2 bases from V and 7 bases from J, leaving 8 bases between. Germline CDR1 reads SQVTM; CDR2 reads ANQGSEA.

This rearrangement joins TRBV5-1 to TRBJ1-2; 9 nucleotides align to TRBD1. Germline-derived CDR1 and CDR2 are SGHRS and YFSETQ. There are 17 residues in the CDR3. V lost 4 bases and J lost 1; bases outside the gene matches: 11. This CDR3 reads CASSLRTGDPLNYGYTF. The CDR3 DNA sequence: TGCGCCAGCAGCCTTCGGACAGGGGACCCTCTTAACTATGGCTACACCTTC.

This chain links TRBV7-9 with TRBJ2-7; TRBD1 is a possible D gene (6 bases). From germline, CDR1 is SEHNR and CDR2 FQNEAQ (reference sequence). V was clipped by 5 bases and J by 3 bases, with 17 bases between them. The CDR3 is 15 residues long. CDR3 sequence (DNA): TGTGCCAGCAGCCCAACCTGGCAGGGGATCTACGAGCAGTACTTC. Its protein is CASSPTWQGIYEQYF.

This chain connects TRBV19 to TRBJ1-2, with D unresolved. Germline V gives CDR1 LNHDA, CDR2 SQIVND (reference sequence). The V end was cut by 7 bases, the J end by 2 bases, with 14 bases between. The CDR3 is made up of 14 amino acids. CDR3 protein: CASNLGAQNYGYTF. DNA of the CDR3: TGTGCCAGTAACCTCGGTGCGCAGAACTATGGCTACACCTTC.

This rearrangement joins TRBV5-1 to TRBJ2-7; TRBD2 agrees at 9 bases. The CDR3 loop spans 15 amino acids. The trim removed 0 bases at V and 3 bases at J, leaving 4 bases unmatched. Germline CDR1 SGHRS, CDR2 YFSETQ. The CDR3, as DNA: TGCGCCAGCAGCTTGGTCGCGGGAGGGTTCTACGAGCAGTACTTC. It codes for CASSLVAGGFYEQYF.

The V and J genes are TRBV9 and TRBJ2-1; TRBD1 agrees at 9 bases. CDR1 is SGDLS and CDR2 is YYNGEE in the germline V gene. Germline trimming cut 4 bases from V and 8 bases from J; bases unmatched to any gene: 10. There are 15 residues in the CDR3. The CDR3 bases are TGTGCCAGCAGCACCCGGACAGGGGAAGGGGATGAGCAGTTCTTC. It is translated as CASSTRTGEGDEQFF.